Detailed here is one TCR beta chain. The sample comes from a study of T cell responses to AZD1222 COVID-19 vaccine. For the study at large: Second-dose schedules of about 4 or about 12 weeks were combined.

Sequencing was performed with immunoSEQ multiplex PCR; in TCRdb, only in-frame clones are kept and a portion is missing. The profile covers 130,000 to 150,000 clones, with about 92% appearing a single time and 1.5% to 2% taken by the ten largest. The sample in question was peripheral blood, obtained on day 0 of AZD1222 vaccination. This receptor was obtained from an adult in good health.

CDR3 residues: CASSQLIGYEQYF. The CDR3 nucleotides read TGCGCCAGCAGCCAATTAATTGGCTACGAGCAGTACTTC. V usage is TRBV10-1 and J usage is TRBJ2-7; D gene ambiguous. V was pared by 6 bases and J by 3 bases, with 12 bases between. The CDR3 contains 13 residues. Germline V gives CDR1 WNHNN, CDR2 SYGVQD (reference sequence).